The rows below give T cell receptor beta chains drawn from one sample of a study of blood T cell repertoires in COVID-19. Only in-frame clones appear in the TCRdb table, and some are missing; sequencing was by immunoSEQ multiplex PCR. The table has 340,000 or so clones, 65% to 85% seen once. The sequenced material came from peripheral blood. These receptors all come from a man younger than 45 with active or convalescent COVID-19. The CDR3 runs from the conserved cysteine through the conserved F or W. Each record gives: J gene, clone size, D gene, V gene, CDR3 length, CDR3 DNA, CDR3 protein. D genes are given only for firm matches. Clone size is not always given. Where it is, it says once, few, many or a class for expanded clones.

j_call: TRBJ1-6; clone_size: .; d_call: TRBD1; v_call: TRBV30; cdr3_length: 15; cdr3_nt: TGTGCCTGGAGTGTACGGGGACAGGGTGGTTCACCCCTCCACTTT; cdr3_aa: CAWSVRGQGGSPLHF
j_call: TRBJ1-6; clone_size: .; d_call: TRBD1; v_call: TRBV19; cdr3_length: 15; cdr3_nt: TGTGCCAGTAGTTCCGCGGCAGGGGGAGATTCACCCCTCCACTTT; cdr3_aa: CASSSAAGGDSPLHF
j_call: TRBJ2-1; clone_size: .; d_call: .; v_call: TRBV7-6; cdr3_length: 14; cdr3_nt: TGTGCCAGCAGCCCTTCCCGCTCCTACAATGAGCAGTTCTTC; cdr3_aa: CASSPSRSYNEQFF
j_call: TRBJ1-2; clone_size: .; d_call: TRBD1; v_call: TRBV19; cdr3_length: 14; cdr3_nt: TGTGCCAGCCAGAGGACAGGGGGCGACTATGGCTACACCTTC; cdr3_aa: CASQRTGGDYGYTF
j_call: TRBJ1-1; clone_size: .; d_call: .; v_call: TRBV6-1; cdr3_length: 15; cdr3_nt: TGTGCCAGCAGTGAAACCGAGACAGGTGGCACTGAAGCTTTCTTT; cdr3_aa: CASSETETGGTEAFF
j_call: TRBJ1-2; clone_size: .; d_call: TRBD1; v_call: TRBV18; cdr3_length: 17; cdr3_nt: TGTGCCAGCTCACCGGTTTTGGCAGGGGGTCAGAACTATGGCTACACCTTC; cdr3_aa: CASSPVLAGGQNYGYTF
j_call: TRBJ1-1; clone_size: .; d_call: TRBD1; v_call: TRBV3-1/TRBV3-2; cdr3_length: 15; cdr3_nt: TGTGCCAGCAGGGGAAGACAGGGCGGGAACACTGAAGCTTTCTTT; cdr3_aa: CASRGRQGGNTEAFF
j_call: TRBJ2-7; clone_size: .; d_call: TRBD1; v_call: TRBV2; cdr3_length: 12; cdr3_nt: TGTGCCACTGGGACAGGGGGGGGCGAGCAGTACTTC; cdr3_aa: CATGTGGGEQYF
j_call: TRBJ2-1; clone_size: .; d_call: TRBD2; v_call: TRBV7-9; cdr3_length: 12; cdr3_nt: TGTGCCTCGGCGGGAGGGCCCGATGAGCAGTTCTTC; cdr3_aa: CASAGGPDEQFF
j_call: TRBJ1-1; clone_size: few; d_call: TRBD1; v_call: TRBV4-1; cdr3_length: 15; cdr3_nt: TGCGCCAGCAGCCGGTACAGGGGGAAGAATTCTGAAGCTTTCTTT; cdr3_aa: CASSRYRGKNSEAFF
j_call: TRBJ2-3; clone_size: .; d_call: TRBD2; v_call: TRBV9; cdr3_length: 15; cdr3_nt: TGTGCCAGCAGCACGGGACTAGCCGGTTCAGATACGCAGTATTTT; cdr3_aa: CASSTGLAGSDTQYF
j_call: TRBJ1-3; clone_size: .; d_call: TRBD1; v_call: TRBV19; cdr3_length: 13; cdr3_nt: TGTGCCATCGACAGGGTGGGGGGAAACACCATATATTTT; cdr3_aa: CAIDRVGGNTIYF
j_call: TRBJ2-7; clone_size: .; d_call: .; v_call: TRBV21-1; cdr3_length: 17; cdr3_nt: TGTGCCAGCAGCAAATTTAAAACTCCCCCCCTCCCCTACGAGCAGTACTTC; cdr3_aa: CASSKFKTPPLPYEQYF
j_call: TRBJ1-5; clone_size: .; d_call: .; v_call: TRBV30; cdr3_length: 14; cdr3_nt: TGTGCCTGGAGTGTAAGCACCATCAATCAACCCCAGCATTTT; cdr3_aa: CAWSVSTINQPQHF
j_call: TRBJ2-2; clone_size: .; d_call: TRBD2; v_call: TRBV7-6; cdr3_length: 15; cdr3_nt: TGTGCCAGCAGTTCTACCGGACTAGCCGCCGGGGAGCTGTTTTTT; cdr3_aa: CASSSTGLAAGELFF
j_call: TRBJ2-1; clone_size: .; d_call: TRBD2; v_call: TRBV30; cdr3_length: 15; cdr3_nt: TGTGCCTGGAGTCCCCGAACTAGCGGGTACAATGAGCAGTTCTTC; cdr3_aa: CAWSPRTSGYNEQFF
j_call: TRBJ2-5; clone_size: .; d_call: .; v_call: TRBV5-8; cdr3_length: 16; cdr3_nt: TGTGCCAGCAGCTCACCCGGGACAGCGGGTGGAGAGACCCAGTACTTC; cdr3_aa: CASSSPGTAGGETQYF
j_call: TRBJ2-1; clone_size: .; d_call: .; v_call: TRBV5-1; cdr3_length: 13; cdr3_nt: TGCGCCAGCAGCTTGCTCCAGGGTGCTGAGCAGTTCTTC; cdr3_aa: CASSLLQGAEQFF
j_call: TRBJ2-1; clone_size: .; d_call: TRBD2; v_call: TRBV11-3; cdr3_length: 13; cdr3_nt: TGTGCCAGCAGCTTGGGAGGGTACAATGAGCAGTTCTTC; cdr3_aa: CASSLGGYNEQFF
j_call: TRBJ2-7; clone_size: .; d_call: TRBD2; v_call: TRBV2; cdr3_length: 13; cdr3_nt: TGTGCCAGCAGACTAGCGGGAGCCCCCGAGCAGTACTTC; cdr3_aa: CASRLAGAPEQYF
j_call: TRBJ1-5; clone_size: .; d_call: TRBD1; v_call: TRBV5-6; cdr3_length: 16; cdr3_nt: TGTGCCAGCAGCTACGGGACAGGGAGTAGCAATCAGCCCCAGCATTTT; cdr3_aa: CASSYGTGSSNQPQHF
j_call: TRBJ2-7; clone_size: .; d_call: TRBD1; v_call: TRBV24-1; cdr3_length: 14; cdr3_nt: TGTGCCACCAGTGATTCCGGGACAGGGTACGAGCAGTACTTC; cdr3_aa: CATSDSGTGYEQYF
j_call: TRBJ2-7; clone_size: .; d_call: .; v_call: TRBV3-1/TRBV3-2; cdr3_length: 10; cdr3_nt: TGTGCCAGCAGCCCGTCCCAGCAGTACTTC; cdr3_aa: CASSPSQQYF
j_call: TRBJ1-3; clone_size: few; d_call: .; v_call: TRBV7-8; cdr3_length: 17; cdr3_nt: TGTGCCAGCAGCTTCGGTAGTACCTATTTCTCTGGAAACACCATATATTTT; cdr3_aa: CASSFGSTYFSGNTIYF
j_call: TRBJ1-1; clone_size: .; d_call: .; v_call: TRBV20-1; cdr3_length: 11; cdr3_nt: TGCAGTGCTTTACACGGGACTGAAGCTTTCTTT; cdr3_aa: CSALHGTEAFF
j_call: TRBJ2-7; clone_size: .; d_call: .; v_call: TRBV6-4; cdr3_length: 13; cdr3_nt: TGTGCCAGCAGTGAAACGCAGGGGGGCGAGCAGTACTTC; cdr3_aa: CASSETQGGEQYF
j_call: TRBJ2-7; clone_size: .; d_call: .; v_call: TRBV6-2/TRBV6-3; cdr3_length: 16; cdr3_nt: TGTGCCAGCAGTGACCCAAGCGGGTTTAGCTCCTACGAGCAGTACTTC; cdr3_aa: CASSDPSGFSSYEQYF
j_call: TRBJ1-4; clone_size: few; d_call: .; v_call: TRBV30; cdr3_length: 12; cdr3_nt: TGTGCCTGGACTGGGGAGGGAGAAAAACTGTTTTTT; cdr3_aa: CAWTGEGEKLFF